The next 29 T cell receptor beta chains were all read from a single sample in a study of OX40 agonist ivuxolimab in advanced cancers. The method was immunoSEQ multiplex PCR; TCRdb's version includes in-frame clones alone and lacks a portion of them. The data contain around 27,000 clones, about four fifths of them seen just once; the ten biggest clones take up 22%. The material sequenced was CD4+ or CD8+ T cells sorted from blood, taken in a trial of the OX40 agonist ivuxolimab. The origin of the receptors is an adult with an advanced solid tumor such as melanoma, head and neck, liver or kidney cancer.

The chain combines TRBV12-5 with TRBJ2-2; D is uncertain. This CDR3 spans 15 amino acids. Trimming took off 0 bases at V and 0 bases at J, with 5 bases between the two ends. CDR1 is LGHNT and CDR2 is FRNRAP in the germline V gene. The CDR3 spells CASGLVSANTGELFF. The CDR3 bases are TGTGCTAGTGGTTTGGTATCCGCGAACACCGGGGAGCTGTTTTTT.

CDR3 sequence (DNA): TGTGCCAGCATCGCAAGAGGGGAGACCCAGTACTTC. It translates to CASIARGETQYF. The chain carries TRBV7-2 and TRBJ2-5; TRBD2 is a possible D gene (5 bases). Germline loops: CDR1 SGHTA, CDR2 FQGNSA. V was cut by 7 bases and J by 5 bases, with 11 bases left in between. CDR3 size: 12 residues.

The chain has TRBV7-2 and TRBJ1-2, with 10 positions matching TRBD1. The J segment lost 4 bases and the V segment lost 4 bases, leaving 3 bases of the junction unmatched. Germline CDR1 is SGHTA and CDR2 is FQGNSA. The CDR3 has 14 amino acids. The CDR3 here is CASSWGQGIYGYTF. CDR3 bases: TGTGCCAGCAGCTGGGGACAGGGGATCTATGGCTACACCTTC.

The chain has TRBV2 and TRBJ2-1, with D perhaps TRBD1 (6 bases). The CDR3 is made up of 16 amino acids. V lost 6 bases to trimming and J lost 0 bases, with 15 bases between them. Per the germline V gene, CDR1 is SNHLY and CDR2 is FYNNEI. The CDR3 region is CASSDGQLSSYNEQFF. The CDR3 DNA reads TGTGCCAGCAGCGATGGACAGTTGAGCTCCTACAATGAGCAGTTCTTC.

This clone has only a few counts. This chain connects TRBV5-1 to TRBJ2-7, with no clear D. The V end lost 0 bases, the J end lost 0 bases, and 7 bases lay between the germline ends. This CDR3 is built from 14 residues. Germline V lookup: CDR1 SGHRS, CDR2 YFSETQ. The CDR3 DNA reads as TGCGCCAGCAGCTTGGGGATTCTCTCCTACGAGCAGTACTTC. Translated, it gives CASSLGILSYEQYF.

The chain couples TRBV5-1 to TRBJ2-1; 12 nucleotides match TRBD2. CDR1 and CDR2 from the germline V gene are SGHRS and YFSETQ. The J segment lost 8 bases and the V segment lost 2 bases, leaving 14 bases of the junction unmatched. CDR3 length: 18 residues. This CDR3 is CASSFAPSGGVMSDEQFF. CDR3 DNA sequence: TGCGCCAGCAGCTTTGCGCCTAGCGGGGGGGTAATGTCAGATGAGCAGTTCTTC.

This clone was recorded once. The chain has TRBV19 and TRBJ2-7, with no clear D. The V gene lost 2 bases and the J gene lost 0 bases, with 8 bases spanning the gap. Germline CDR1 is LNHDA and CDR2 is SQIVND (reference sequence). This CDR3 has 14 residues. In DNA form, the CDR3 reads TGTGCCAGTAGTATAAGGCCGGGCTCCTACGAGCAGTACTTC. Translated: CASSIRPGSYEQYF.

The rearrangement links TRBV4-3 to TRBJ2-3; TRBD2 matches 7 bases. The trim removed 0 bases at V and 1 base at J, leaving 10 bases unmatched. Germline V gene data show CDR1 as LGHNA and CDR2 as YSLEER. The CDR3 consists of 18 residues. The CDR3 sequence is CASSQDRVSGAGTDTQYF. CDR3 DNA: TGCGCCAGCAGCCAAGATCGAGTGAGCGGGGCCGGCACAGATACGCAGTATTTT.

This CDR3 reads CASSPDVGRLTYNEQFF. For the CDR3, the DNA is TGCGCCAGCAGCCCAGACGTGGGGCGGCTAACGTACAATGAGCAGTTCTTC. The rearrangement links TRBV4-3 to TRBJ2-1, with D possibly being TRBD1 (5 bases). There are 17 residues in the CDR3. CDR1 is LGHNA and CDR2 is YSLEER in the germline V gene. The ends were cut back, 4 bases at V and 4 bases at J, with 20 bases in the middle.

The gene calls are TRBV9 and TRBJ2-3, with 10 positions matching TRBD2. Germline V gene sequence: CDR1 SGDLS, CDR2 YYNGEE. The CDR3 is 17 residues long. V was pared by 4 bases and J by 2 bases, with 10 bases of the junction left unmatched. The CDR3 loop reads CASSPGVAGGITDTQYF. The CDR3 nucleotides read TGTGCCAGCAGCCCCGGAGTAGCGGGAGGTATCACAGATACGCAGTATTTT.

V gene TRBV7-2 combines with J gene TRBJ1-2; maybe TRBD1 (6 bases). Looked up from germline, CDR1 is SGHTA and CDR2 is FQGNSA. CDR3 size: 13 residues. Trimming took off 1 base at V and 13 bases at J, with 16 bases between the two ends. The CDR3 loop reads CASSLDVDWGPTF. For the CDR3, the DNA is TGTGCCAGCAGCTTAGACGTAGATTGGGGGCCCACCTTC.

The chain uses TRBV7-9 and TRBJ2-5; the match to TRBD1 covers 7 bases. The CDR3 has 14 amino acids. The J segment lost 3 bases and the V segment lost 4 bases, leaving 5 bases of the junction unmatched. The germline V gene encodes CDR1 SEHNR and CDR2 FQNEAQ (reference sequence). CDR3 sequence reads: CASSSSGTEETQYF. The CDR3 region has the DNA TGTGCCAGCAGCTCGTCCGGGACAGAAGAGACCCAGTACTTC.

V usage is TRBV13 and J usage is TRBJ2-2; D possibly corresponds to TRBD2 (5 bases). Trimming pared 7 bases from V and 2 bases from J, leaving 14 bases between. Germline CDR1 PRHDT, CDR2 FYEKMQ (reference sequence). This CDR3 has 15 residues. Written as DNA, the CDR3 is TGTGCCAGCAATCCCCCTAGCCCAAACACCGGGGAGCTGTTTTTT. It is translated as CASNPPSPNTGELFF.

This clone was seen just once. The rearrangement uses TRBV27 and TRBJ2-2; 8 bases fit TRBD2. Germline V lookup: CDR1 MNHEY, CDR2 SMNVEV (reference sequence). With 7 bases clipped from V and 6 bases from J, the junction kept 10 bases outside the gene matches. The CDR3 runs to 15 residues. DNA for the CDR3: TGTGCCAGCACCTGGGCCGGGCGGGGGGCCGGGGAGCTGTTTTTT. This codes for CASTWAGRGAGELFF.

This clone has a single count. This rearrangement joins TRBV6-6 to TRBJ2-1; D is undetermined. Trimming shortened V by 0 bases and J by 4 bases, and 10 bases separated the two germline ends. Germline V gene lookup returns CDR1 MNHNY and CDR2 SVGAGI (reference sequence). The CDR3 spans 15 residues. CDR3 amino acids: CASSYSGREYNEQFF. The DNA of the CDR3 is TGTGCCAGCAGTTACTCGGGAAGGGAATACAATGAGCAGTTCTTC.

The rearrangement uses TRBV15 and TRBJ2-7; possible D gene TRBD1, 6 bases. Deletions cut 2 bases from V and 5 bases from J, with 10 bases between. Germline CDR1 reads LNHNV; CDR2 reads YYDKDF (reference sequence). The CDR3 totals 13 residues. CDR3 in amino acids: CATSRLGHHEQYF. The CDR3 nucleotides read TGTGCCACCAGCAGACTGGGACACCACGAGCAGTACTTC.

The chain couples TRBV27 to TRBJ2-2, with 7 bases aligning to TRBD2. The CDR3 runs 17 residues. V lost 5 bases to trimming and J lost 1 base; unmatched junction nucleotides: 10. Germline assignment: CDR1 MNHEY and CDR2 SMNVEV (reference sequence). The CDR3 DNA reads TGTGCCAGCAGTCCCTCTGCGGGAGAAGGGAACACCGGGGAGCTGTTTTTT. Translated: CASSPSAGEGNTGELFF.

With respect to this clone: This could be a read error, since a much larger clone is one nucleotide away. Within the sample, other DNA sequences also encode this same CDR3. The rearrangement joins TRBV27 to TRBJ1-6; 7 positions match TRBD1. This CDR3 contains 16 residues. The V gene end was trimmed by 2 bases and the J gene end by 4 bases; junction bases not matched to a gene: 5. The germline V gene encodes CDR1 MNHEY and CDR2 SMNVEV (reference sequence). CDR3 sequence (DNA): TGTGCCAGCAGTTTACTCCCGGGACAGTATAATTCACCCCTCCACTTT. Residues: CASSLLPGQYNSPLHF.

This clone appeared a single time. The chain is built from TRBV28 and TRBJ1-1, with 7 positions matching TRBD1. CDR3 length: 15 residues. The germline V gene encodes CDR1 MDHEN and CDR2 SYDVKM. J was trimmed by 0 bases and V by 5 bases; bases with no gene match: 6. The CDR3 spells CASSPGTEMNTEAFF. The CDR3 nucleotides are TGTGCCAGCAGTCCTGGGACAGAGATGAACACTGAAGCTTTCTTT.

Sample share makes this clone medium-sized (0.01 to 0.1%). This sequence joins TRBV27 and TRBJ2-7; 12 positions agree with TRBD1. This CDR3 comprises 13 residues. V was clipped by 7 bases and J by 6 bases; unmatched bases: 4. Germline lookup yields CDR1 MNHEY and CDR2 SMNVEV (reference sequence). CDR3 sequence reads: CASTGTGGAEQYF. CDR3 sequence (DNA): TGTGCCAGCACTGGGACAGGGGGCGCCGAGCAGTACTTC.

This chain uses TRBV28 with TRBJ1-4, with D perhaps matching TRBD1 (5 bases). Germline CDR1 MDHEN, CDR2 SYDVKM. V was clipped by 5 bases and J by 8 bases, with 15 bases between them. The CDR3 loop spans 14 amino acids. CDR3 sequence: CASSLYQGLEKLFF. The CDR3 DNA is TGTGCCAGCAGTCTATATCAGGGATTGGAAAAACTGTTTTTT.

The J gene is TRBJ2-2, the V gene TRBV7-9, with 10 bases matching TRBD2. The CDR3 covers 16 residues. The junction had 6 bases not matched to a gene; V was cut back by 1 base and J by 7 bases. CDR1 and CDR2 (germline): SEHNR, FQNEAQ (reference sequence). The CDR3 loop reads CASSLGAGGPIGELFF. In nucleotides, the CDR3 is TGTGCCAGCAGCTTAGGAGCGGGAGGGCCGATCGGGGAGCTGTTTTTT.

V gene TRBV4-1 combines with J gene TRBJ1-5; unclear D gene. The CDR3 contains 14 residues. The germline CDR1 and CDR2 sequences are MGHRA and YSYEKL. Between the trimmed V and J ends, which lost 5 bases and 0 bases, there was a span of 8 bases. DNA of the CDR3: TGCGCCAGCAGCGCCGGCCATAGCAATCAGCCCCAGCATTTT. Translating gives CASSAGHSNQPQHF.

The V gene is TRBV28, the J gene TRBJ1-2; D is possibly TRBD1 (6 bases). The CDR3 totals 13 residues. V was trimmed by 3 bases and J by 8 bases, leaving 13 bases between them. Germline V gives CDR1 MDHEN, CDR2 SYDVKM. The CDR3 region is CASSLDGGYGYTF. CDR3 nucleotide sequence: TGTGCCAGCAGTTTGGACGGGGGCTACGGCTACACCTTC.

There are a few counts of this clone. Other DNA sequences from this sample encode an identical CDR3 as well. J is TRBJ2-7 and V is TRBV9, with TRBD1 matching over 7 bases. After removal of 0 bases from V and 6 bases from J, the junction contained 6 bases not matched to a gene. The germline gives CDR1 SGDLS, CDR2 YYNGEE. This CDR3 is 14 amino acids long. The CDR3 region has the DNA TGTGCCAGCAGCGTAGCATACAGGGGTGGCGAGCAGTACTTC. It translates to CASSVAYRGGEQYF.

The CDR3 reads CASSRGGDEQYF. The CDR3, as DNA: TGTGCCAGCAGCCGAGGAGGAGACGAGCAGTACTTC. This chain uses TRBV14 with TRBJ2-7, with D possibly TRBD2 on 5 matching bases. Looked up from germline, CDR1 is SGHDN and CDR2 is FVKESK. V lost 4 bases and J 5 bases, leaving 9 bases between the germline ends. This CDR3 has 12 amino acids.

This CDR3 reads CASSLAGAHEQFF. CDR3 in DNA: TGTGCCAGCAGTTTAGCGGGAGCTCATGAGCAGTTCTTC. The rearrangement joins TRBV6-5 to TRBJ2-1; 9 nucleotides align to TRBD2. CDR1 is MNHEY, CDR2 SVGAGI, per germline. The trim removed 4 bases at V and 8 bases at J, leaving 3 bases unmatched. The CDR3 consists of 13 residues.

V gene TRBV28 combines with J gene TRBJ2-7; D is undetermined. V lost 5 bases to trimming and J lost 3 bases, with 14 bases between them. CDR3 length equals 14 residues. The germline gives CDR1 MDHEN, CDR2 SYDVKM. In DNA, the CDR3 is TGTGCCAGCAGTGAAAATTCTCCAATCTACGAGCAGTACTTC. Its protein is CASSENSPIYEQYF.

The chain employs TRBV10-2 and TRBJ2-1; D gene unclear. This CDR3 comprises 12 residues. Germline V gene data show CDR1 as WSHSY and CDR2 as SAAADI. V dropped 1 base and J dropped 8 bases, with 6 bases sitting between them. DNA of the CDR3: TGCGCCAGCAGTGAGTTTATGTATGAGCAGTTCTTC. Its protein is CASSEFMYEQFF.